These 16 T cell receptor beta chains originate from one sample sequenced in a study of blood T cell repertoires in COVID-19 (dated by TCRdb to 2018 to 2020). Library prep was done by the immunoSEQ multiplex PCR assay. TCRdb obtained this table from immuneACCESS and retained in-frame rearrangements with V and J assigned. These tables miss some clones; where compared with another copy, unresolved V genes account for less than half of the shortfall, and the remainder is unexplained. In all, the sample holds 250,000 or so clones, and 90% of those were seen once. The ten largest clones add up to around 1.9% of the sample. The sequenced sample consisted of peripheral blood. Receptors originate from an older woman with COVID-19, enrolled during active disease.

This clone was detected only once. The chain uses TRBV30 and TRBJ1-6; 8 positions agree with TRBD1. V lost 3 bases and J lost 2; bases outside the gene matches: 6. This CDR3 has 16 amino acids. Germline-derived CDR1 and CDR2 are GTSNPN and SVGIG (reference sequence). The CDR3 is CAWRTGEGPYNSPLHF. In DNA, the CDR3 is TGTGCCTGGAGGACAGGGGAGGGGCCCTATAATTCACCCCTCCACTTT. Using reference TRBV30 and TRBJ1-6 for the parts outside the CDR3, the full variable domain is SQTIHQWPATLVQPVGSPLSLECTVEGTSNPNLYWYRQAAGRGLQLLFYSVGIGQISSEVPQNLSASRPQDRQFILSSKKLLLSDSGFYLCAWRTGEGPYNSPLHFGNGTRLTVT.

The genes are TRBV19 and TRBJ2-1; the match to TRBD2 covers 9 bases. V gave up 3 bases and J gave up 5 bases; unmatched junction bases: 14. Germline values: CDR1 LNHDA, CDR2 SQIVND (reference sequence). The length of the CDR3 is 18 residues. CDR3 amino acids: CASSMIQAGGMLDNEQFF. DNA of the CDR3: TGTGCCAGTAGTATGATACAGGCGGGAGGGATGCTCGACAATGAGCAGTTCTTC.

This clone was seen a few times. For the CDR3, the DNA is TGCGCCAGCAGGCAGGGGACAGTGAACACTGAAGCTTTCTTT. It yields the protein CASRQGTVNTEAFF. The J gene is TRBJ1-1, the V gene TRBV5-1, with 7 bases matching TRBD1. Germline assignment: CDR1 SGHRS and CDR2 YFSETQ. The CDR3 contains 14 residues. V shed 5 bases and J 0 bases; nucleotides not matched to a gene: 4.

The rearrangement joins TRBV18 to TRBJ1-4, with 7 bases lining up with TRBD1. There are 13 residues in the CDR3. In germline, CDR1 is KGHSH, CDR2 LQKENI. The V and J ends lost 5 bases and 6 bases, in that order; junction bases with no gene match: 3. This CDR3 is CASSTGTDEKLFF. DNA for the CDR3: TGTGCCAGCTCAACCGGGACAGATGAAAAACTGTTTTTT. The entire variable domain, with the rest obtained from reference TRBV18 and TRBJ1-4, is as follows: NAGVMQNPRHLVRRRGQEARLRCSPMKGHSHVYWYRQLPEEGLKFMVYLQKENIIDESGMPKERFSAEFPKEGPSILRIQQVVRGDSAAYFCASSTGTDEKLFFGSGTQLSVL.

This clone was recorded once. Here the CDR3 reads CASSPRQLATQYF. CDR3 nucleotides: TGTGCCAGCAGTCCCAGACAACTTGCGACCCAGTACTTC. The rearrangement links TRBV6-5 to TRBJ2-5; no reliable D call. CDR3 size: 13 residues. The germline V gene encodes CDR1 MNHEY and CDR2 SVGAGI. V lost 5 bases, J lost 7 bases, and 14 bases lay in between.

As concerns this clone: Additional DNA sequences in this sample encode the identical CDR3. The chain is built from TRBV6-5 and TRBJ1-5; D is ambiguous. The CDR3 length is 13 residues. Trimming pared 2 bases from V and 6 bases from J, leaving 8 bases between. From germline, CDR1 is MNHEY and CDR2 SVGAGI. The CDR3 loop is CASSYTGSQPQHF. In DNA, the CDR3 is TGTGCCAGCAGTTACACGGGGAGTCAGCCCCAGCATTTT.

This rearrangement joins TRBV5-1 to TRBJ2-5, with a weak D call TRBD2 (6 bases). Trimming removed 6 bases from V and 9 bases from J, with 12 bases in between. This CDR3 has 11 residues. Germline CDR1 SGHRS, CDR2 YFSETQ. CDR3 protein: CASNYPGAQYF. The DNA for the CDR3 is TGCGCCAGCAACTACCCGGGGGCCCAGTACTTC.

The chain uses TRBV6-2 or TRBV6-3 and TRBJ2-1; TRBD2 matches 9 bases. CDR3 size: 16 residues. The germline V gene has CDR1 MNHEY and CDR2 SVGEGT. V was pared by 2 bases and J by 0 bases, with 2 bases of the junction left unmatched. CDR3 amino acids: CASSYPSGTSYNEQFF. CDR3 in DNA: TGTGCCAGCAGTTACCCTAGCGGGACCTCCTACAATGAGCAGTTCTTC.

V and J are TRBV18 and TRBJ1-3, with D possibly being TRBD1 (5 bases). From germline, CDR1 is KGHSH and CDR2 LQKENI. The CDR3 runs to 16 residues. The V and J ends lost 0 bases and 2 bases respectively, with 11 bases between them. CDR3 amino acids: CASSPPGSGTGNTIYF. In DNA form, the CDR3 reads TGTGCCAGCTCACCACCTGGGTCAGGGACTGGAAACACCATATATTTT. Filled out from reference TRBV18 and TRBJ1-3, the complete variable domain reads NAGVMQNPRHLVRRRGQEARLRCSPMKGHSHVYWYRQLPEEGLKFMVYLQKENIIDESGMPKERFSAEFPKEGPSILRIQQVVRGDSAAYFCASSPPGSGTGNTIYFGEGSWLTVV.

V usage is TRBV6-2 or TRBV6-3 and J usage is TRBJ1-5; 7 bases line up with TRBD1. Per germline, CDR1 MNHEY and CDR2 SVGEGT. The CDR3 has 14 amino acids. Germline trimming cut 5 bases from V and 7 bases from J; bases unmatched to any gene: 8. The CDR3 nucleotides read TGTGCCAGCAGTACACCGGGACAGTTACAGCCCCAGCATTTT. Protein sequence: CASSTPGQLQPQHF.

This clone was observed once. The rearrangement uses TRBV4-3 and TRBJ1-1; 8 bases align to TRBD1. CDR3 length equals 15 residues. From germline, CDR1 is LGHNA and CDR2 YSLEER. The V gene end was trimmed by 3 bases and the J gene end by 3 bases; junction bases not matched to a gene: 6. For the CDR3, the DNA is TGCGCCAGCAGCCAGACGGACAGGGCGGACACTGAAGCTTTCTTT. It codes for CASSQTDRADTEAFF.

This clone was detected only a few times. V is TRBV5-1 and J is TRBJ2-1; TRBD1 agrees at 9 bases. Germline V lookup: CDR1 SGHRS, CDR2 YFSETQ. CDR3 length equals 14 residues. J gave up 7 bases and V 3 bases, and 5 bases lay outside the gene matches. The DNA for the CDR3 is TGCGCCAGCAGCTCATCCGGGACAGGGAATGAGCAGTTCTTC. Translation: CASSSSGTGNEQFF.

The gene calls are TRBV18 and TRBJ1-2, with D unresolved. The CDR3 loop spans 15 amino acids. The V and J ends lost 2 bases and 4 bases respectively, with 14 bases between them. The germline gives CDR1 KGHSH, CDR2 LQKENI. CDR3 DNA sequence: TGTGCCAGCTCACCATCTGCATACTCGTTCTATGGCTACACCTTC. Amino acids: CASSPSAYSFYGYTF.

This rearrangement joins TRBV7-2 to TRBJ2-7, with TRBD2 matching over 10 bases. V was pared by 4 bases and J by 2 bases, with 5 bases of the junction left unmatched. The CDR3 totals 15 residues. Germline loops: CDR1 SGHTA, CDR2 FQGNSA. DNA for the CDR3: TGTGCCAGCAGCTATCGACTAGCGGGCCCCTACGAGCAGTACTTC. It codes for CASSYRLAGPYEQYF.

The V gene is TRBV3-1 (or the pseudogene TRBV3-2), the J gene TRBJ2-2; TRBD1 matches at 8 bases. Germline V lookup: CDR1 LGHDT, CDR2 YNNKEL (reference sequence). This CDR3 comprises 15 residues. Losses at the gene ends were 6 bases for V and 1 base for J; bases not matched to a gene: 4. CDR3 DNA sequence: TGTGCCAGCAGACGGGGACAGGAGAACACCGGGGAGCTGTTTTTT. Translating it yields CASRRGQENTGELFF.

The V call is TRBV5-6, the J call TRBJ2-3, with 8 nucleotides matching TRBD2. V lost 6 bases and J lost 8; bases outside the gene matches: 2. The CDR3 is 11 amino acids. Germline V lookup: CDR1 SGHDT, CDR2 YYEEEE. The CDR3: CASNRGGTQYF. The CDR3 DNA reads as TGTGCCAGCAACCGGGGGGGTACGCAGTATTTT.